Each of the 27 T cell receptor beta chains below was sequenced from the same sample in a study of blood T cell repertoires in COVID-19. The protocol was immunoSEQ multiplex PCR, while the TCRdb copy is restricted to in-frame clones and leaves out a portion. This sample has tens of thousands of clones, with 88% found just once. The specimen was peripheral blood. These receptors originate from a man between 45 and 60 years old with acute or convalescent COVID-19.

The genes are TRBV10-3 and TRBJ2-7; tentative D call: TRBD1 (6 bases). CDR1 and CDR2 (germline): ENHRY, SYGVKD. Trimming left V 5 bases short and J 2 bases short, with 10 bases between. The length of the CDR3 is 13 residues. CDR3 amino acids: CAISRDTTYEQYF. DNA of the CDR3: TGTGCCATCAGTCGGGACACCACCTACGAGCAGTACTTC.

The rearrangement uses TRBV7-3 and TRBJ2-5; TRBD1 is a possible D gene (5 bases). The germline V gene encodes CDR1 SGHTA and CDR2 FQGTGA. The CDR3 extends over 14 amino acids. V lost 1 base, J lost 9 bases, and 15 bases lay in between. CDR3 protein: CASSLKQGFLSQYF. The CDR3 nucleotides read TGTGCCAGCAGCTTAAAGCAGGGTTTCTTATCCCAGTACTTC.

This sequence joins TRBV5-1 and TRBJ2-1; the D gene is possibly TRBD2 (6 bases). The CDR3 has 14 residues. V lost 4 bases, J lost 5 bases, and 13 bases lay in between. Germline-derived CDR1 and CDR2 are SGHRS and YFSETQ. Here the CDR3 DNA reads TGCGCCAGCAGCCAAGGGACTGTGAACAATGAGCAGTTCTTC. Residues: CASSQGTVNNEQFF.

This chain joins TRBV11-2 and TRBJ2-5; 13 bases line up with TRBD2. There are 16 residues in the CDR3. V trimming: 5 bases; J trimming: 1 base; junction bases outside the gene matches: 4. CDR1 and CDR2 (germline): SGHAT, FQNNGV. This CDR3 reads CASSAGLAGVQETQYF. CDR3 coding DNA: TGTGCCAGCAGCGCCGGACTAGCGGGAGTCCAAGAGACCCAGTACTTC.

The V gene is TRBV6-5, the J gene TRBJ2-1; D is unresolved. Trimming cost V 8 bases and J 7 bases, with 18 bases left between them. Germline V gene lookup returns CDR1 MNHEY and CDR2 SVGAGI. CDR3 length: 14 amino acids. The DNA for the CDR3 is TGTGCCAGCTCTTCCCTCACTATAAGGAATGAGCAGTTCTTC. This encodes CASSSLTIRNEQFF.

This chain uses TRBV3-1 (or the pseudogene TRBV3-2) with TRBJ2-1; 11 positions agree with TRBD1. The V segment lost 4 bases and the J segment 7 bases; nucleotides outside the gene matches: 3. The germline V gene encodes CDR1 LGHDT and CDR2 YNNKEL (reference sequence). The CDR3 totals 14 residues. The CDR3 spells CASSRDRGENEQFF. Written as DNA, the CDR3 is TGTGCCAGCAGCCGGGACAGGGGGGAAAATGAGCAGTTCTTC.

The chain uses TRBV21-1 and TRBJ1-1; the table's TRBD1 call for D was not verified on the DNA. TRBV21-1 is reported as a pseudogene. The CDR3 covers 16 residues. DNA for the CDR3: TGTGCCAGCAGCAAAAGTATGCGGCAGGGAAACACTGAAGCTTTCTTT. This codes for CASSKSMRQGNTEAFF.

The chain has TRBV6-5 and TRBJ1-1, with D possibly being TRBD1 (5 bases). CDR1 and CDR2 (germline): MNHEY, SVGAGI. There are 14 residues in the CDR3. Trimming stripped 2 bases from V and 1 base from J, with 8 bases between. CDR3 in DNA: TGTGCCAGCAGTTACGGAAGGGGGAACACTGAAGCTTTCTTT. Amino acids: CASSYGRGNTEAFF.

The CDR3 DNA sequence: TGTGCCAGCACTTTGACAGGGGGCTACTACGAGCAGTACTTC. Its protein product is CASTLTGGYYEQYF. V gene TRBV2 combines with J gene TRBJ2-7; 10 bases agree with TRBD1. The length of the CDR3 is 14 residues. Germline CDR1 SNHLY, CDR2 FYNNEI. V shed 7 bases and J 3 bases; nucleotides not matched to a gene: 6. Using reference TRBV2 and TRBJ2-7 for the parts outside the CDR3, the full variable domain is EPEVTQTPSHQVTQMGQEVILRCVPISNHLYFYWYRQILGQKVEFLVSFYNNEISEKSEIFDDQFSVERPDGSNFTLKIRSTKLEDSAMYFCASTLTGGYYEQYFGPGTRLTVT.

The chain recombines TRBV29-1 with TRBJ1-2; 8 positions match TRBD1. CDR3 length: 11 amino acids. The germline gives CDR1 SQVTM, CDR2 ANQGSEA. With V trimmed by 7 bases and J by 5 bases, 3 bases remained unmatched. CDR3 nucleotides: TGCAGCGGAGGACAGGGATATGGCTACACCTTC. This translates into CSGGQGYGYTF.

The genes are TRBV6-2 or TRBV6-3 and TRBJ1-5; TRBD1 aligns across 7 bases. With 2 bases clipped from V and 2 bases from J, the junction kept 6 bases outside the gene matches. The CDR3 totals 16 residues. Looked up from germline, CDR1 is MNHEY and CDR2 is SVGEGT. CDR3 sequence reads: CASSYTPGGGNQPQHF. The CDR3 region has the DNA TGTGCCAGCAGTTACACCCCAGGGGGAGGCAATCAGCCCCAGCATTTT.

The V gene is TRBV5-1, the J gene TRBJ2-3; 10 bases agree with TRBD2. CDR1 is SGHRS, CDR2 YFSETQ, per germline. Losses at the gene ends were 4 bases for V and 4 bases for J; bases not matched to a gene: 12. This CDR3 has 17 amino acids. This CDR3 is CASSPLGLAGAADTQYF. CDR3 coding DNA: TGCGCCAGCAGCCCCCTGGGCCTAGCGGGGGCAGCAGATACGCAGTATTTT.

The CDR3 spells CSVTYPDRFEAFF. The DNA for the CDR3 is TGCAGCGTTACTTACCCCGACAGATTCGAAGCTTTCTTT. The V call is TRBV29-1, the J call TRBJ1-1; D possibly corresponds to TRBD1 (5 bases). This CDR3 region has 13 residues. V was pared by 5 bases and J by 8 bases, with 18 bases between. Germline loops: CDR1 SQVTM, CDR2 ANQGSEA.

This chain links TRBV5-1 with TRBJ1-1, with D uncertain. The CDR3 runs to 15 residues. V was clipped by 4 bases and J by 5 bases, with 18 bases between them. Germline assignment: CDR1 SGHRS and CDR2 YFSETQ. CDR3 protein: CASSPLGQAGTEAFF. In nucleotides, the CDR3 is TGCGCCAGCAGCCCCCTAGGGCAGGCGGGGACTGAAGCTTTCTTT.

This clone has just one count. The chain has TRBV29-1 and TRBJ2-1; TRBD2 agrees at 7 bases. The CDR3 contains 14 residues. With V trimmed by 3 bases and J by 5 bases, 7 bases remained unmatched. Germline V lookup: CDR1 SQVTM, CDR2 ANQGSEA. DNA for the CDR3: TGCAGCGTTGATAGGGCGGGAGTAGACAATGAGCAGTTCTTC. This sequence encodes CSVDRAGVDNEQFF.

The chain recombines TRBV5-4 with TRBJ2-7, with 7 bases matching TRBD2. V dropped 4 bases and J dropped 4; count of bases not matched to a gene: 11. Germline-derived CDR1 and CDR2 are SGHNT and YYREEE (reference sequence). CDR3 length equals 15 residues. In DNA, the CDR3 is TGTGCCAGCAGCCGCCTGACTAGCACTTATTACGAGCAGTACTTC. Encoded protein: CASSRLTSTYYEQYF. The variable domain in full, with the rest retrieved from reference TRBV5-4 and TRBJ2-7, is ETGVTQSPTHLIKTRGQQVTLRCSSQSGHNTVSWYQQALGQGPQFIFQYYREEENGRGNFPPRFSGLQFPNYSSELNVNALELDDSALYLCASSRLTSTYYEQYFGPGTRLTVT.

CDR3 nucleotides: TGTGCCAGCCTAACTCAACTAGCGGGGACCACAGATACGCAGTATTTT. Translated, it gives CASLTQLAGTTDTQYF. The rearrangement joins TRBV7-2 to TRBJ2-3; 10 bases map to TRBD2. After removal of 8 bases from V and 2 bases from J, the junction contained 10 bases not matched to a gene. Germline V CDR1 and CDR2: SGHTA, FQGNSA. The CDR3 runs 16 residues.

The chain recombines TRBV19 with TRBJ1-1; possibly TRBD1 for D (6 bases). The germline V and J ends were trimmed by 6 bases and 1 base, with 12 bases remaining between them. In germline, CDR1 is LNHDA, CDR2 SQIVND (reference sequence). The CDR3 is made up of 14 amino acids. The CDR3 nucleotides are TGTGCCAGTAGCTCCCAGGGGAGGAACACTGAAGCTTTCTTT. This gives the protein CASSSQGRNTEAFF.

V gene TRBV5-4 combines with J gene TRBJ2-3, with TRBD2 matching 8 bases. Germline V gene data show CDR1 as SGHNT and CDR2 as YYREEE (reference sequence). J lost 0 bases, V lost 0 bases, and 0 bases had no gene match. This CDR3 has 15 residues. This chain's CDR3 is CASSLAGGSTDTQYF. CDR3 DNA: TGTGCCAGCAGCTTGGCGGGAGGGAGCACAGATACGCAGTATTTT.

The CDR3: CASSFGTDTEAFF. CDR3 DNA: TGTGCCAGCAGCTTCGGGACAGACACTGAAGCTTTCTTT. V is TRBV7-8 and J is TRBJ1-1; 7 bases are shared with TRBD1. The CDR3 has 13 residues. V gave up 3 bases and J gave up 3 bases; unmatched junction bases: 1. Germline V CDR1 and CDR2: SGHVS, FQNEAQ.

This clone was seen just once. This chain links TRBV24-1 with TRBJ2-5; D is possibly TRBD1 (5 bases). The V gene's germline CDR1 is KGHDR and CDR2 SFDVKD. The CDR3 sequence is 13 residues long. V was trimmed by 3 bases and J by 5 bases, leaving 9 bases between them. The CDR3 loop is CATSDQGWETQYF. The CDR3 DNA reads as TGTGCCACCAGTGATCAGGGTTGGGAGACCCAGTACTTC.

This clone showed up just once. The chain is built from TRBV2 and TRBJ2-5; TRBD2 aligns across 7 bases. V was clipped by 6 bases and J by 2 bases; unmatched bases: 9. This CDR3 is built from 15 residues. From germline, CDR1 is SNHLY and CDR2 FYNNEI. CDR3 nucleotide sequence: TGTGCCAGCAGCCTCCCTATGGGGGGGCAAGAGACCCAGTACTTC. Protein product: CASSLPMGGQETQYF.

This chain uses TRBV2 with TRBJ1-5, with TRBD1 matching over 7 bases. In germline, CDR1 is SNHLY, CDR2 FYNNEI. V dropped 5 bases and J dropped 7; count of bases not matched to a gene: 8. This CDR3 comprises 14 residues. The DNA of the CDR3 is TGTGCCAGCAGTTTCGACAGGGTGGACCAGCCCCAGCATTTT. This translates into CASSFDRVDQPQHF.

The chain has TRBV30 and TRBJ1-1, with a tentative D call TRBD1 (5 bases). Germline CDR1 is GTSNPN and CDR2 is SVGIG (reference sequence). CDR3 length: 14 residues. The V gene lost 2 bases and the J gene lost 0 bases, with 10 bases spanning the gap. CDR3 residues: CAWSQEGMNTEAFF. In DNA, the CDR3 is TGTGCCTGGAGTCAGGAGGGGATGAACACTGAAGCTTTCTTT.

The chain employs TRBV25-1 and TRBJ1-6; tentative D call: TRBD1 (6 bases). Germline loops: CDR1 MGHDK, CDR2 SYGVNS. Deletions cut 5 bases from V and 8 bases from J, with 10 bases between. This CDR3 spans 13 amino acids. The CDR3: CASSRGGYSPLHF. CDR3 DNA sequence: TGTGCCAGCAGTCGAGGGGGATATTCACCCCTCCACTTT.

The V gene is TRBV10-3, the J gene TRBJ1-2; weak D call: TRBD1 (6 bases). CDR3 length: 15 residues. Germline CDR1 reads ENHRY; CDR2 reads SYGVKD. Trimming shortened V by 6 bases and J by 4 bases, and 18 bases separated the two germline ends. The CDR3 nucleotides read TGTGCCATCAGACCGGAGACAGGTGTCACCTATGGCTACACCTTC. Residues: CAIRPETGVTYGYTF.

This chain joins TRBV15 and TRBJ1-2, with 11 bases that match TRBD1. J lost 3 bases, V lost 2 bases, and 5 bases had no gene match. CDR3 length: 16 amino acids. In germline, CDR1 is LNHNV, CDR2 YYDKDF (reference sequence). The CDR3 region is CATSRHPGQGDYGYTF. The CDR3 coding sequence is TGTGCCACCAGCAGACATCCGGGACAGGGGGACTATGGCTACACCTTC.